This section outlines one TCR beta chain sequence together with its context. These data are taken from a study of T cell responses to AZD1222 COVID-19 vaccine. Trimming took 0 bases from V and 5 from J, leaving 8 bases between them. Germline V gene lookup returns CDR1 SGHRS and CDR2 YFSETQ. There are 13 residues in the CDR3. Repertoires were generated with immunoSEQ multiplex PCR, while TCRdb's copy carries only in-frame clones and drops some. The sample comprises 150,000 to 200,000 clones, approximately 93% of which are singletons, and 1% to 1.5% rests with the top ten. This receptor was taken from an adult who received the AZD1222 COVID-19 vaccine. The sequenced sample was peripheral blood, obtained 28 days after the second AZD1222 dose. The chain joins TRBV5-1 to TRBJ2-5, with no clear D. The CDR3: CASSLGVGETQYF. The CDR3 nucleotides are TGCGCCAGCAGCTTGGGGGTTGGGGAGACCCAGTACTTC.